This T cell receptor (beta chain) emerged from a study of PD-L1 blockade in urothelial cancer. Germline lookup yields CDR1 ENHRY and CDR2 SYGVKD. This CDR3 has 15 residues. The V and J ends lost 6 bases and 9 bases, in that order; junction bases with no gene match: 11. Using immunoSEQ multiplex PCR, the repertoire was profiled, and TCRdb retains in-frame clones only, with some absent. In the table there are fewer than 130,000 clones, about 85% of which are singletons. V usage is TRBV10-3 and J usage is TRBJ2-1; 10 bases are shared with TRBD1. The TCR comes from a man aged 45 to 65 with urothelial cancer. The sample in question was PBMCs, obtained around atezolizumab (anti-PD-L1) treatment. CDR3 nucleotides: TGTGCCATCAGCACAACCGGGACAGGGGTCGGTGAGCAGTTCTTC. This encodes CAISTTGTGVGEQFF.